Below are 26 T cell receptor beta chains sequenced from a single sample in a study of spatial heterogeneity in lung cancer. Overall study results and limits: Tracking of tumor mutation counts was seen in expanded intratumoral alpha and beta TCR counts.

Time point: sample taken at primary tumor resection. These receptors lack a known antigen. TCRdb re-called the 5' RACE reads through MiXCR, storing one row per CDR3 protein. The sample lists 9,000 to 10,000 distinct CDR3 sequences, 5.5% to 7% occurring once. The sequenced sample was lung tumor tissue, obtained at surgery. The source is a female donor with early-stage non-small cell lung cancer.

This clonotype is labeled medium-sized (0.01 to 0.1%). This chain joins TRBV20-1 and TRBJ2-6; weak D call: TRBD1 (6 bases). V shed 3 bases and J shed 2 bases, with 17 bases lying between them. Germline values: CDR1 DFQATT, CDR2 SNEGSKA (reference sequence). The CDR3 runs 17 residues. The CDR3, as DNA: TGCAGTGCTAGGGCAGGACAGAGTACAACTGGGGCCAACGTCCTGACTTTC. This sequence encodes CSARAGQSTTGANVLTF.

This clonotype was detected many times. The chain uses TRBV5-4 and TRBJ2-2; TRBD2 might be the D (6 bases). Germline CDR1 SGHNT, CDR2 YYREEE (reference sequence). Trimming shortened V by 2 bases and J by 11 bases, and 19 bases separated the two germline ends. CDR3 length equals 15 residues. CDR3 sequence: CASSLRTGEVKELFF. The CDR3 DNA reads TGTGCCAGCAGCTTAAGAACGGGGGAGGTTAAAGAGCTGTTTTTT.

In its sample, this clonotype ranks as medium-sized. The chain recombines TRBV20-1 with TRBJ2-1; no firm D call. The CDR3 is 10 amino acids. The germline V and J ends were trimmed by 4 bases and 2 bases, with 0 bases remaining between them. Germline lookup yields CDR1 DFQATT and CDR2 SNEGSKA (reference sequence). The CDR3 reads CSATYNEQFF. The DNA for the CDR3 is TGCAGTGCTACCTACAATGAGCAGTTCTTC.

This clonotype was recorded at least ten times. The chain combines TRBV28 with TRBJ1-3; 10 bases agree with TRBD1. The CDR3 extends over 17 amino acids. The V and J ends lost 5 bases and 0 bases, in that order; junction bases with no gene match: 7. Germline CDR1 MDHEN, CDR2 SYDVKM. CDR3 in DNA: TGTGCCAGCAGTGTACGGACAGGGGGAACCTCTGGAAACACCATATATTTT. This sequence encodes CASSVRTGGTSGNTIYF. Based on the CDR3 plus reference TRBV28 and TRBJ1-3, the full variable domain is DVKVTQSSRYLVKRTGEKVFLECVQDMDHENMFWYRQDPGLGLRLIYFSYDVKMKEKGDIPEGYSVSREKKERFSLILESASTNQTSMYLCASSVRTGGTSGNTIYFGEGSWLTVV.

This clonotype occurred many times. CDR3 sequence: CASSLRGGRGDTQYF. DNA for the CDR3: TGTGCCAGCAGCTTACGCGGGGGCCGGGGGGATACGCAGTATTTT. The chain uses TRBV7-2 and TRBJ2-3; tentative D call: TRBD2 (7 bases). The CDR3 consists of 15 residues. Germline assignment: CDR1 SGHTA and CDR2 FQGNSA. Trimming removed 2 bases from V and 6 bases from J, with 15 bases in between.

This clonotype came up many times. The rearrangement links TRBV28 to TRBJ2-7, with 8 bases fitting TRBD2. Germline values: CDR1 MDHEN, CDR2 SYDVKM. CDR3 size: 11 residues. With V trimmed by 6 bases and J by 6 bases, 1 base remained unmatched. This chain's CDR3 is CASRGTSEQYV. The CDR3 DNA reads as TGTGCCAGCAGGGGGACTAGCGAGCAGTACGTC.

This sequence joins TRBV28 and TRBJ2-7; D not resolved. From germline, CDR1 is MDHEN and CDR2 SYDVKM. V gave up 5 bases and J gave up 6 bases, with 17 bases separating them. The CDR3 runs 14 residues. The CDR3 DNA is TGTGCCAGCAGTCAAGCCGGAAAGGGTGGCGAGCAGTACGTC. As protein: CASSQAGKGGEQYV.

This clonotype was detected many times. The CDR3 protein is CASSFRGGGTDTQYF. CDR3 nucleotides: TGTGCCAGCAGTTTTAGGGGGGGAGGCACAGATACGCAGTATTTT. V usage is TRBV12-3 or TRBV12-4 and J usage is TRBJ2-3, with D possibly being TRBD2 (7 bases). CDR3 size: 15 residues. Trimming took 3 bases from V and 1 from J, leaving 11 bases between them.

Sample share makes this clonotype medium-sized. For the CDR3, the DNA is TGTGCCAGCAAGACCGACAGGGGACCATCTCTAGCCAAAAACATTCAGTACTTC. Its translation is CASKTDRGPSLAKNIQYF. The chain uses TRBV2 and TRBJ2-4, with 8 bases matching TRBD1. V gave up 7 bases and J gave up 0 bases; unmatched junction bases: 14. Germline values: CDR1 SNHLY, CDR2 FYNNEI. The CDR3 runs to 18 residues.

The V gene is TRBV5-1, the J gene TRBJ1-1, with D possibly TRBD1 on 5 matching bases. V was pared by 1 base and J by 1 base, with 8 bases between. CDR1 SGHRS and CDR2 YFSETQ come from the germline V gene. The length of the CDR3 is 14 residues. The CDR3 nucleotides read TGCGCCAGCAGCTTGAGTCAGGGGAACACTGAAGCTTTCTTT. Protein product: CASSLSQGNTEAFF.

This clonotype is deemed medium-sized. The genes are TRBV7-6 and TRBJ2-7; no clear D. V was clipped by 1 base and J by 2 bases, with 9 bases between them. This CDR3 has 14 amino acids. CDR1 is SGHVS and CDR2 is FNYEAQ in the germline V gene. CDR3: CASSLGAIPYEQYF. CDR3 nucleotides: TGTGCCAGCAGCTTAGGCGCGATACCCTACGAGCAGTACTTC.

This clonotype was detected a few times. This chain links TRBV27 with TRBJ1-2, with TRBD1 identical over 8 bases. With V trimmed by 2 bases and J by 2 bases, 7 bases remained unmatched. Germline CDR1 MNHEY, CDR2 SMNVEV (reference sequence). The CDR3 runs to 16 residues. DNA of the CDR3: TGTGCCAGCAGTTTAATGGGGACAGGCAGAAACTATGGCTACACCTTC. This sequence encodes CASSLMGTGRNYGYTF.

The rearrangement uses TRBV20-1 and TRBJ1-5; possibly TRBD1 for D (5 bases). This CDR3 comprises 12 residues. The germline V gene encodes CDR1 DFQATT and CDR2 SNEGSKA (reference sequence). V lost 6 bases and J lost 9, with 15 bases in between. The CDR3 nucleotides are TGCAGTGCCGTTGACAGATGGGGGCCCCAGCATTTT. Translation: CSAVDRWGPQHF.

The V gene is TRBV10-3, the J gene TRBJ2-3, with 7 positions matching TRBD1. Losses at the gene ends were 6 bases for V and 4 bases for J; bases not matched to a gene: 4. Germline V gene sequence: CDR1 ENHRY, CDR2 SYGVKD. The CDR3 extends over 13 amino acids. The CDR3 nucleotides read TGTGCCATCAGGAACCAGGGGGCAGATACGCAGTATTTT. It yields the protein CAIRNQGADTQYF.

This clonotype occurred many times. The V call is TRBV9, the J call TRBJ1-2; 9 bases line up with TRBD1. The J segment lost 2 bases and the V segment lost 0 bases, leaving 14 bases of the junction unmatched. The CDR3 consists of 19 residues. CDR1 and CDR2 from the germline V gene are SGDLS and YYNGEE. In DNA, the CDR3 is TGTGCCAGCAGCGTAGGCCCGACGCCAATTGGGACAGGGAACTATGGCTACACCTTC. It translates to CASSVGPTPIGTGNYGYTF.

This chain connects TRBV27 to TRBJ2-1; 8 nucleotides match TRBD1. This CDR3 region has 15 residues. CDR1 MNHEY and CDR2 SMNVEV come from the germline V gene (reference sequence). The V and J ends lost 3 bases and 2 bases, in that order; junction bases with no gene match: 3. CDR3 DNA sequence: TGTGCCAGCAGTTTGCAACAGGGGGCCTACAATGAGCAGTTCTTC. This sequence encodes CASSLQQGAYNEQFF.

In its sample, this clonotype is medium-sized. The chain couples TRBV28 to TRBJ1-2; no reliable D call. Per the germline V gene, CDR1 is MDHEN and CDR2 is SYDVKM. The V end lost 6 bases, the J end lost 0 bases, and 11 bases lay between the germline ends. This CDR3 is built from 14 residues. CDR3 in DNA: TGTGCCAGCAGCTCACCGAAAGCTAACTATGGCTACACCTTC. Translation gives CASSSPKANYGYTF.

At least ten counts were recorded for this clonotype. J is TRBJ2-3 and V is TRBV4-1; no definite D call. CDR1 and CDR2 from the germline V gene are MGHRA and YSYEKL. V shed 0 bases and J shed 3 bases, with 7 bases lying between them. This CDR3 comprises 14 residues. The CDR3 DNA sequence: TGCGCCAGCAGCCAAGATCACCCGACAGATACGCAGTATTTT. This gives the protein CASSQDHPTDTQYF.

This clonotype was seen ten or more times. This sequence joins TRBV7-6 and TRBJ2-7, with TRBD1 as a possible D gene (5 bases). Germline-derived CDR1 and CDR2 are SGHVS and FNYEAQ. The V gene lost 3 bases and the J gene lost 5 bases, with 17 bases spanning the gap. The CDR3 sequence is 15 residues long. The CDR3 region is CASSLESGWWNEQYF. CDR3 in DNA: TGTGCCAGCAGCTTGGAGTCAGGGTGGTGGAACGAGCAGTACTTC.

This clonotype is medium-sized (0.01 to 0.1%) by share. The chain has TRBV5-1 and TRBJ1-2, with 7 positions matching TRBD1. After removal of 3 bases from V and 2 bases from J, the junction contained 1 base not matched to a gene. Germline V lookup: CDR1 SGHRS, CDR2 YFSETQ. The CDR3 covers 13 residues. The CDR3 DNA reads TGCGCCAGCAGCTCGACAGGGAACTATGGCTACACCTTC. This gives the protein CASSSTGNYGYTF.

The table lists this clonotype with a few counts. This rearrangement joins TRBV20-1 to TRBJ1-2; perhaps TRBD1 as D (5 bases). CDR1 DFQATT and CDR2 SNEGSKA come from the germline V gene (reference sequence). CDR3 size: 15 residues. V gave up 6 bases and J gave up 1 base, with 18 bases separating them. The CDR3 DNA reads as TGCAGTGCCCTCCCACCGGGACCGAATAACTATGGCTACACCTTC. This codes for CSALPPGPNNYGYTF.

This clonotype was seen repeatedly, ten times or more. The genes are TRBV27 and TRBJ1-1; TRBD1 might be the D (6 bases). Trimming cost V 5 bases and J 4 bases, with 20 bases left between them. The germline gives CDR1 MNHEY, CDR2 SMNVEV (reference sequence). CDR3 size: 16 residues. In DNA, the CDR3 is TGTGCCAGCAGTGGCCGGGACACCGTAGGAGTCACTGAAGCTTTCTTT. Translated, it gives CASSGRDTVGVTEAFF.

This clonotype was found many times. The V gene is TRBV7-2, the J gene TRBJ2-3; possibly TRBD1 for D (6 bases). CDR1 and CDR2 from the germline V gene are SGHTA and FQGNSA. V dropped 7 bases and J dropped 1 base, with 9 bases sitting between them. This CDR3 spans 13 amino acids. CDR3 DNA sequence: TGTGCCAGCACCAGACAGGGCACAGATACGCAGTATTTT. This gives the protein CASTRQGTDTQYF.

This rearrangement joins TRBV21-1 to TRBJ1-5; the table assigns TRBD1, which was not confirmed against the DNA. TRBV21-1 is described as a pseudogene. The CDR3 totals 16 residues. The CDR3 nucleotides read TGTGCCAGCAGCAACGGGACAGGGTCCCTGGTTCAGCCCCAGCATTTT. Its translation is CASSNGTGSLVQPQHF.

This clonotype appeared a few times. The V call is TRBV27, the J call TRBJ1-1; D is unclear. The V end lost 1 base, the J end lost 1 base, and 4 bases lay between the germline ends. Germline CDR1 is MNHEY and CDR2 is SMNVEV (reference sequence). This CDR3 spans 13 amino acids. The CDR3 DNA follows: TGTGCCAGCAGTTTATACCCGAACACTGAAGCTTTCTTT. Residues: CASSLYPNTEAFF.

The V call is TRBV10-3, the J call TRBJ2-1; D unresolved. This CDR3 has 13 residues. Looked up from germline, CDR1 is ENHRY and CDR2 is SYGVKD. V was pared by 8 bases and J by 7 bases, with 15 bases between. The CDR3 here is CAIRSNFLNEQFF. The CDR3 DNA reads as TGTGCCATCCGGAGTAATTTTTTGAATGAGCAGTTCTTC.